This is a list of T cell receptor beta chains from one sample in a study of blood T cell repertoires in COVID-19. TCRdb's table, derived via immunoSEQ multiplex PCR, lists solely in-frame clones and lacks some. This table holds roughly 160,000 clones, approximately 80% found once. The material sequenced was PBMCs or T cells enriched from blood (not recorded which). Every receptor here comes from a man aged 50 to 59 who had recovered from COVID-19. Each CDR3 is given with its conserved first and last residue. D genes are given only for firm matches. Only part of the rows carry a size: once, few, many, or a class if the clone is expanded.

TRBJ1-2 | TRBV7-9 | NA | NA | TGTGCCAGCACGTCCATGGCCTCGGGCTACACCTTC | CASTSMASGYTF
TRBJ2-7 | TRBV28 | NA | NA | TGTGCCAGCACCGTCTCAGGGTTCTACGAGCAGTACTTC | CASTVSGFYEQYF
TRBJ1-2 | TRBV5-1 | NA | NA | TGCGCCAGCAGCCGGACTAGGGAAGGCTACACCTTC | CASSRTREGYTF
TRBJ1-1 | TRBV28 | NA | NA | TGTGCCAGCAGTTCTCTTCCAGTCGGGACTGAAGCTTTCTTT | CASSSLPVGTEAFF
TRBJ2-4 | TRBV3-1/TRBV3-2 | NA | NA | TGTGCCAGCAGCCAAGATTCGGCTAGCGACATTCAGTACTTC | CASSQDSASDIQYF
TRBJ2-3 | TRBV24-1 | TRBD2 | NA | TGTGCCACCAGTGATACAAGCGGGAGCCATTGGGATACGCAGTATTTT | CATSDTSGSHWDTQYF
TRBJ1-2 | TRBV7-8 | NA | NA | TGTGCCAGCAGCTTAGCTCGAGGAGGGGTAGGATATGGCTACACCTTC | CASSLARGGVGYGYTF
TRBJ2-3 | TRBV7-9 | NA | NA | TGTGCCAGCAGCCCTGCGGGGCGGGGCGGCACAGATACGCAGTATTTT | CASSPAGRGGTDTQYF
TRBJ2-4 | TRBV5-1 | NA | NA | TGCGCCAGCAGCTTGGATCTCACCGGGACTTCCAAGTACTTC | CASSLDLTGTSKYF
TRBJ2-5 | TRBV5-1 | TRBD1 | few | TGCGCCAGCAGCTCTTGGACAGGGGGCCAAGAGACCCAGTACTTC | CASSSWTGGQETQYF
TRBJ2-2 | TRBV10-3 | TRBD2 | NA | TGTGCCATCGGGTACGGACTAGCGGAGAACACCGGGGAGCTGTTTTTT | CAIGYGLAENTGELFF
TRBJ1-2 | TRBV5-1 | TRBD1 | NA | TGCGCCAGCAGCTTGGATGGGACAGCGGTCTATGGCTACACCTTC | CASSLDGTAVYGYTF
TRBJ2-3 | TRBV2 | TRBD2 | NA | TGTGCCAGCAGTGACACCAGAGCGGGGGATACGCAGTATTTT | CASSDTRAGDTQYF
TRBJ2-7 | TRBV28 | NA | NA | TGTGCCACAAATGGACATCCCTCCTACGAGCAGTACTTC | CATNGHPSYEQYF
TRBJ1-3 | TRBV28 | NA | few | TGTGCCAGCTTTCCCACCGGCTCTGGAAACACCATATATTTT | CASFPTGSGNTIYF
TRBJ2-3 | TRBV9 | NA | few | TGTGCCAGCAGCGTAGGGGTAGGGGTAGATACGCAGTATTTT | CASSVGVGVDTQYF
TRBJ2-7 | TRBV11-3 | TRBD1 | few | TGTGCCAGCAGCTTTGAGGGGACAGGGGGGGACTACGAGCAGTACTTC | CASSFEGTGGDYEQYF
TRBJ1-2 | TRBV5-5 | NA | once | TGTGCCAGCAGTGAGACAGCTAACTATGGCTACACCTTC | CASSETANYGYTF
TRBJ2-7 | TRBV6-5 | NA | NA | TGTGCCGTCCACGCGACAGTAACTTCCTACGAGCAGTACTTC | CAVHATVTSYEQYF
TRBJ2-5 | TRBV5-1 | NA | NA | TGCGCCAGCAGCTTGGTCCCTAGCGCGGGAGAGACCCAGTACTTC | CASSLVPSAGETQYF
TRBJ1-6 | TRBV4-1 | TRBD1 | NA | TGCGCCAGCAGCCAAGGACAGGGTGATTCACCCCTCCACTTT | CASSQGQGDSPLHF
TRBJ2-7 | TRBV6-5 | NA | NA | TGTGCCAGCAGTTACACGCAGGGATTCCACTACGAGCAGTACTTC | CASSYTQGFHYEQYF